A selection of T cell receptor beta chains follows, all from one sample in a study of CD8 T cells in ankylosing spondylitis. Using its own MiXCR run on the 5' RACE reads, TCRdb lists one record per CDR3 protein. The sample lists under 550,000 distinct CDR3 sequences, about 24% occurring once. The sequencing sample was made of blood, either unsorted or a sorted T cell fraction (not recorded which). These receptors all stem from a male donor with ankylosing spondylitis. CDR3s include the opening cysteine and the closing phenylalanine or tryptophan. The order of the fields is V gene, clone size, CDR3 length, D gene, J gene, CDR3 DNA, CDR3 protein. D genes are given only for firm matches. Some rows mark clone size as missing; the rest say once, few, many or name a class of expanded clone.

>TRBV7-2|NA|14|NA|TRBJ1-5
TGTGCCAGCAGGCAAGCAGGGGAGGGACAGCCCCAGCATTTT
CASRQAGEGQPQHF
>TRBV29-1|NA|15|TRBD1|TRBJ2-7
TGCGGCGTTGAAGTCCGGACAGGGTGGACCTACGAGCAGTACTTC
CGVEVRTGWTYEQYF
>TRBV7-9|NA|14|NA|TRBJ1-1
TGTGCCAGCAGCTCGGGACTGATGAACACTGAAGCTTTCTTT
CASSSGLMNTEAFF
>TRBV11-3|NA|12|NA|TRBJ1-2
TGTGCCAGCAGCCCCGGGGCGCGTGGCTACACCTTC
CASSPGARGYTF
>TRBV29-1|NA|13|NA|TRBJ1-2
TGCAGCGTTGAACCACAGGTTAACTATGGCTACACCTTC
CSVEPQVNYGYTF
>TRBV20-1|few|14|TRBD1|TRBJ1-4
TGCAGTGCTAGCCGGGACAGGATTAATGAAAAACTGTTTTTT
CSASRDRINEKLFF
>TRBV9|NA|14|TRBD2|TRBJ2-1
TGTGCCAGCGGGTTGGCTAGCGGTTACAATGAGCAGTTCTTC
CASGLASGYNEQFF
>TRBV5-1|NA|14|NA|TRBJ2-3
TGCGCCAGCAGCTTGGCGACAGTCGGAGATACGCAGTATTTT
CASSLATVGDTQYF
>TRBV7-9|many|14|NA|TRBJ2-1
TGTGCCAGCGGTCGGCAGAGCTCCTACAATGAGCAGTTCTTC
CASGRQSSYNEQFF
>TRBV2|NA|16|NA|TRBJ2-1
TGTGCCAGCAGTGGCCCTTTACGTAAGTCCTACAATGAGCAGTTCTTC
CASSGPLRKSYNEQFF
>TRBV10-3|NA|13|NA|TRBJ2-5
TGTGCCATCAGCGACAGGGAGGCGGAGACCCAGTACTTC
CAISDREAETQYF
>TRBV7-8|NA|15|TRBD2|TRBJ2-3
TGTGCCAGCAGCCCGCGGGAGACGGAGACAGATACGCAGTATTTT
CASSPRETETDTQYF
>TRBV11-2|NA|16|TRBD2|TRBJ2-5
TGTGCCAGCAGCAAACTAGCGGGATCCCTAGCAGAGACCCAGTACTTC
CASSKLAGSLAETQYF
>TRBV7-2|NA|17|TRBD2|TRBJ2-3
TGTGCCAGCAGCTTTAGCGGGAGGACGACTTACACAGATACGCAGTATTTT
CASSFSGRTTYTDTQYF
>TRBV20-1|NA|14|TRBD1|TRBJ2-1
TGCAGTGCCCAGTCACAGGGGTTCGACAATGAGCAGTTCTTC
CSAQSQGFDNEQFF
>TRBV7-9|NA|15|NA|TRBJ1-2
TGTGCCAGCAGCTTATATATCGGGGGAGACTATGGCTACACCTTC
CASSLYIGGDYGYTF
>TRBV7-6|NA|14|NA|TRBJ2-2
TGTGCCAGCAGCTCACAGGGTTATGGCGGGGAGCTGTTTTTT
CASSSQGYGGELFF
>TRBV10-3|NA|16|TRBD1|TRBJ1-5
TGTGCCATCAGTGAGTCTTGGTCGGACAGGGATCAGCCCCAGCATTTT
CAISESWSDRDQPQHF
>TRBV5-5|NA|14|TRBD1|TRBJ1-6
TGTGCCAGCAGGCCGACAGGGGAGAATTCACCCCTCCACTTT
CASRPTGENSPLHF
>TRBV12-5|few|11|NA|TRBJ2-5
TGTGCTAGTGGTTCCCTAGAGACCCAGTACTTC
CASGSLETQYF
>TRBV10-1|few|17|NA|TRBJ2-5
TGCGCCAGCAGTGAGTCGGTCGGACCCGGGTCGCAAGAGACCCAGTACTTC
CASSESVGPGSQETQYF
>TRBV7-9|NA|15|NA|TRBJ2-1
TGTGCCAGCAGCTTTCGGCTAGGCTCCTACAATGAGCAGTTCTTC
CASSFRLGSYNEQFF
>TRBV12-3/TRBV12-4|NA|16|TRBD2|TRBJ2-2
TGTGCCAGCAGTTCACCGATGGGCGGGAGCGCCGGGGAGCTGTTTTTT
CASSSPMGGSAGELFF
>TRBV7-9|few|13|NA|TRBJ2-3
TGTGCCAGCAGCCCCAAGGGGGCAGATACGCAGTATTTT
CASSPKGADTQYF